This entry lists 3 T cell receptor beta chains sequenced from one sample in a study of regulatory T cells. Study conclusions and caveats: Hydrophobic residues at CDR3 positions 6 and 7 were enriched in conventional CD4+ T cells of CD3G-deficient patients.

These receptors' targets are unknown. The PCR used 52 TRBV and 13 TRBJ primers. Assay: immunoSEQ multiplex PCR; the TCRdb copy retains only in-frame clones and omits some. Of tens of thousands of clones listed, about nine tenths are singletons. The sequencing sample was made of conventional CD4+ T cells sorted from blood. The receptors come from a person aged 18 to 30 with CD3G deficiency.

As concerns this clone: Other DNA sequences in this sample translate to the same CDR3. The chain recombines TRBV28 with TRBJ1-2; D not resolved. CDR3 length equals 14 residues. V was clipped by 6 bases and J by 2 bases, with 13 bases between them. CDR1 MDHEN and CDR2 SYDVKM come from the germline V gene. CDR3 protein: CASSPPPRNYGYTF. The CDR3 region has the DNA TGTGCCAGCAGCCCGCCACCTAGGAACTATGGCTACACCTTC.

The J gene is TRBJ2-1, the V gene TRBV28; 7 bases are shared with TRBD2. The CDR3 has 12 residues. V lost 1 base, J lost 15 bases, and 6 bases stayed unmatched. The germline V gene has CDR1 MDHEN and CDR2 SYDVKM. The CDR3 here is CASSLSGGGVFF. As DNA, the CDR3 is TGTGCCAGCAGTTTATCCGGGGGAGGGGTGTTCTTC. Drawing the rest from reference TRBV28 and TRBJ2-1, the complete variable domain is DVKVTQSSRYLVKRTGEKVFLECVQDMDHENMFWYRQDPGLGLRLIYFSYDVKMKEKGDIPEGYSVSREKKERFSLILESASTNQTSMYLCASSLSGGGVFFGPGTRLTVL.

This chain links TRBV6-9 with TRBJ2-5; the D gene is possibly TRBD1 (6 bases). This CDR3 comprises 11 residues. The germline CDR1 and CDR2 sequences are MNHGY and SVAAGI. Trimming stripped 6 bases from V and 11 bases from J, with 13 bases between. CDR3 nucleotide sequence: TGTGCCAGCAGGGGCAGGGGCGCGCAGTACTTC. This encodes CASRGRGAQYF.